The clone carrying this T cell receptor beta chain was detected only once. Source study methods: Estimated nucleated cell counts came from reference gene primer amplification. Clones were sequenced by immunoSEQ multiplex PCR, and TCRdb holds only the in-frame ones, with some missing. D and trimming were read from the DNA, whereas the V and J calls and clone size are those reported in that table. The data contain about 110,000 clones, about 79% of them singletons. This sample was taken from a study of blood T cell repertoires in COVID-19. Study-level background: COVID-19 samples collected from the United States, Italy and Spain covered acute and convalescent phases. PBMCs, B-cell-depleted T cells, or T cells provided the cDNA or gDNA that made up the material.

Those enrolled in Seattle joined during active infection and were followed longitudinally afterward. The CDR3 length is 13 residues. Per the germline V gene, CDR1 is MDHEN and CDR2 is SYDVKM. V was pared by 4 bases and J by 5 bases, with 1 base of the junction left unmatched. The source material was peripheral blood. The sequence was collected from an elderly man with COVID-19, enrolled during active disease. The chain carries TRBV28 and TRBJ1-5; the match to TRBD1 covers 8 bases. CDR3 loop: CASSSTGDQPQHF. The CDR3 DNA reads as TGTGCCAGCAGTTCGACAGGGGATCAGCCCCAGCATTTT.